This T cell receptor beta chain was observed in a study of cytotoxic CD8 clonotypes in ibrutinib-treated CLL. Trimming took off 10 bases at V and 0 bases at J, with 13 bases between the two ends. Germline V gives CDR1 MDHEN, CDR2 SYDVKM. The CDR3 totals 15 residues. Target depth was 1 in 200,000 to 1 in 1 million T cells, about 10x per clonotype. Here immunoSEQ multiplex PCR was the method, and the copy in TCRdb shows in-frame clones only, minus some. The repertoire holds some 27,000 clones, less than 60% seen once, with 5% to 6% in the top ten. The source is a human donor with chronic lymphocytic leukemia. The source was PBMCs, collected before ibrutinib treatment. The chain employs TRBV28 and TRBJ2-6; D perhaps matches TRBD1 (5 bases). This CDR3 reads CATDRSSSGANVLTF. The CDR3 DNA is TGTGCCACCGACAGATCTAGCTCTGGGGCCAACGTCCTGACTTTC.